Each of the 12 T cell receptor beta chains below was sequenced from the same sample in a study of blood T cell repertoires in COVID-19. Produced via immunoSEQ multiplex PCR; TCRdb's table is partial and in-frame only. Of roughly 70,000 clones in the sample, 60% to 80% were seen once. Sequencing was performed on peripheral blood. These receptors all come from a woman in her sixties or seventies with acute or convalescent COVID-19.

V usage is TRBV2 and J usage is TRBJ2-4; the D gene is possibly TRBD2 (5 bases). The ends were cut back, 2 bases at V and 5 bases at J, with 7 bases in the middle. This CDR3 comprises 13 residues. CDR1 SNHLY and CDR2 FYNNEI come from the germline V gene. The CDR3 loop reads CASSEWRQNIQYF. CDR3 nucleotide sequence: TGTGCCAGCAGTGAATGGAGGCAAAACATTCAGTACTTC. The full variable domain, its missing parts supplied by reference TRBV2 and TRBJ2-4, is EPEVTQTPSHQVTQMGQEVILRCVPISNHLYFYWYRQILGQKVEFLVSFYNNEISEKSEIFDDQFSVERPDGSNFTLKIRSTKLEDSAMYFCASSEWRQNIQYFGAGTRLSVL.

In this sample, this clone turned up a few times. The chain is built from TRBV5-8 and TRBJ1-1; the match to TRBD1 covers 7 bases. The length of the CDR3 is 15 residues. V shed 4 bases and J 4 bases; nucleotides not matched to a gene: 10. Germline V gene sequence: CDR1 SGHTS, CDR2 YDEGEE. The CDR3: CASSPGTEWRTEAFF. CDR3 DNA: TGTGCCAGCAGCCCTGGGACAGAATGGCGCACTGAAGCTTTCTTT.

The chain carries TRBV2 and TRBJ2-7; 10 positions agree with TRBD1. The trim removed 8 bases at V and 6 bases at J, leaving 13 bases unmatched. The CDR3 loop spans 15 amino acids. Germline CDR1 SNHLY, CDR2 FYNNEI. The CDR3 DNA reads TGTGCCAGCTGGGACCGGGACAGGGGACTGGGCGAGCAGTACTTC. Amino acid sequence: CASWDRDRGLGEQYF.

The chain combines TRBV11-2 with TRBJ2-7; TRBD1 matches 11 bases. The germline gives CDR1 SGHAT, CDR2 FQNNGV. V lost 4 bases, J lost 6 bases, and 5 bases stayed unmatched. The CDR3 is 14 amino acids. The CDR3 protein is CASSSGTGGGEQYF. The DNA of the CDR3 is TGTGCCAGCAGCTCCGGGACAGGGGGAGGCGAGCAGTACTTC.

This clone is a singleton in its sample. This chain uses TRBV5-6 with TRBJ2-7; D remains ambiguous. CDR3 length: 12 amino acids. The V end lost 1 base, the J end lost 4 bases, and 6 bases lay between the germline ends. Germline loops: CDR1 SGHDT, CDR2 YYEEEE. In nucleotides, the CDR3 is TGTGCCAGCAGCTTGAATCCTTACGAGCAGTACTTC. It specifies CASSLNPYEQYF.

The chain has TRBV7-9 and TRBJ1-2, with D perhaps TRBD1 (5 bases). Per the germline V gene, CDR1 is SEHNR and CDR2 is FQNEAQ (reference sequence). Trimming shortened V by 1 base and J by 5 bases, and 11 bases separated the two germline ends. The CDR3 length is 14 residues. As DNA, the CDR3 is TGTGCCAGCAGCTTAGGGCAGGGATTTTATGGCTACACCTTC. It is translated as CASSLGQGFYGYTF.

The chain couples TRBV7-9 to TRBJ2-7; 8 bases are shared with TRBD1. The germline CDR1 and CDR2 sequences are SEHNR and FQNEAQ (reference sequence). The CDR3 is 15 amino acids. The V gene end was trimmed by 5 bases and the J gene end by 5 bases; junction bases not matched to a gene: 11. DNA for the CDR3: TGTGCCAGCAGCCCGCCCCTCAGGGGGCAACACGAGCAGTACTTC. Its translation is CASSPPLRGQHEQYF.

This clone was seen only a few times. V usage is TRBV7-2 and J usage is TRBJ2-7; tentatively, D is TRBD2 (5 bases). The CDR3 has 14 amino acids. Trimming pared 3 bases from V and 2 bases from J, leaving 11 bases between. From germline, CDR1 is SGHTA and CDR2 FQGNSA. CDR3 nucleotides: TGTGCCAGCAGCTTCAACGCCGGGGCCTACGAGCAGTACTTC. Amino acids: CASSFNAGAYEQYF.

Written as DNA, the CDR3 is TGTGCCAGCAGTTATCTAGCGGGTTCTCTCACAGATACGCAGTATTTT. Translating gives CASSYLAGSLTDTQYF. The chain uses TRBV6-5 and TRBJ2-3; 8 nucleotides agree with TRBD2. This CDR3 has 16 amino acids. J gave up 2 bases and V 3 bases, and 7 bases lay outside the gene matches. The germline V gene encodes CDR1 MNHEY and CDR2 SVGAGI.

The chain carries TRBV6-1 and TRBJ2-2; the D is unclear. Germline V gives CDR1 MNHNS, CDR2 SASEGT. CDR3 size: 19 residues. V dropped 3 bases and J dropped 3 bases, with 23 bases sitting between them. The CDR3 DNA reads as TGTGCCAGCAGTGATCTAGGCATGGGTTGGCTATCGGACACCGGGGAGCTGTTTTTT. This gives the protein CASSDLGMGWLSDTGELFF.

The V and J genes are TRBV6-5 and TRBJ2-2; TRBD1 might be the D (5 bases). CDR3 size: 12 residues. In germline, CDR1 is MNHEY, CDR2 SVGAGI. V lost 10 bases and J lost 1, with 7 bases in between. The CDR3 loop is CATTGNTGELFF. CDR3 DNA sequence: TGTGCCACCACAGGGAACACCGGGGAGCTGTTTTTT.

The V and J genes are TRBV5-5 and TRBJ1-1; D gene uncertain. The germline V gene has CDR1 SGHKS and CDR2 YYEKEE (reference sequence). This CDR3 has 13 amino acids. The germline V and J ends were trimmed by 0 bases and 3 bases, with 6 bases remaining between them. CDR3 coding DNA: TGTGCCAGCAGCTTGGTTCTCGACACTGAAGCTTTCTTT. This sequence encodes CASSLVLDTEAFF.